A single count supports the clone carrying this TCR beta chain. This CDR3 spans 16 amino acids. The J segment lost 3 bases and the V segment lost 4 bases, leaving 4 bases of the junction unmatched. The germline gives CDR1 MNHEY, CDR2 SVGAGI. Authors' analysis steps: Quantification of nucleated cells was approximated via reference gene primer amplification. Profiled with immunoSEQ multiplex PCR; TCRdb holds only in-frame clones, not every one. From that table come the V and J calls and clone size; the DNA was used to work out D and trimming. The profile shows roughly 500,000 clones, about 91% of them singletons. These data originate in a study of blood T cell repertoires in COVID-19.

Sequenced material: peripheral blood. The chain joins TRBV6-5 to TRBJ2-4; 12 bases are a match to TRBD2. The source of this sequence is a young man with COVID-19, enrolled during active disease. CDR3 coding DNA: TGTGCCAGCAGTTCAAGACTAGCGGGGGACAAAAACATTCAGTACTTC. Protein product: CASSSRLAGDKNIQYF.